Each of the 23 T cell receptor beta chains below was sequenced from the same sample in a study of beta chain features in type 1 diabetes. The study reverse transcribed the entire isolated RNA, so it sequenced expressed TCRB transcripts. Repertoires were generated with immunoSEQ multiplex PCR, while TCRdb's copy carries only in-frame clones and drops some. This table has 860,000 or so clones, 15% to 20% appearing once. Sequencing input: naive CD4+ T cells from blood. The receptors were gathered from a young woman in good health.

In its sample, this clone was seen a few times. The rearrangement links TRBV19 to TRBJ2-7, with TRBD2 matching over 9 bases. The CDR3 sequence is 15 residues long. Germline values: CDR1 LNHDA, CDR2 SQIVND (reference sequence). With V trimmed by 4 bases and J by 3 bases, 7 bases remained unmatched. The CDR3 nucleotides read TGTGCCAGTAGTAAACCCGGGACTAGCAGCTACGAGCAGTACTTC. It specifies CASSKPGTSSYEQYF. Drawing the rest from reference TRBV19 and TRBJ2-7, the complete variable domain is DGGITQSPKYLFRKEGQNVTLSCEQNLNHDAMYWYRQDPGQGLRLIYYSQIVNDFQKGDIAEGYSVSREKKESFPLTVTSAQKNPTAFYLCASSKPGTSSYEQYFGPGTRLTVT.

This sequence joins TRBV5-6 and TRBJ2-3, with a possible D match to TRBD1 (5 bases). This CDR3 has 16 amino acids. V lost 2 bases and J 0 bases, leaving 13 bases between the germline ends. Per the germline V gene, CDR1 is SGHDT and CDR2 is YYEEEE. The CDR3 DNA follows: TGTGCCAGCAGCTTTGCGGCAGGGCTTAGCACAGATACGCAGTATTTT. Its protein is CASSFAAGLSTDTQYF.

The chain recombines TRBV6-6 with TRBJ1-5; the D gene is possibly TRBD1 (6 bases). CDR3 length: 13 amino acids. The germline CDR1 and CDR2 sequences are MNHNY and SVGAGI (reference sequence). The V gene lost 6 bases and the J gene lost 3 bases, with 9 bases spanning the gap. CDR3 bases: TGTGCCAGCAGCGGACAGACCAATCAGCCCCAGCATTTT. Its protein product is CASSGQTNQPQHF.

The chain recombines TRBV7-9 with TRBJ1-4; D might be TRBD1 (5 bases). The CDR3 consists of 13 residues. The ends were cut back, 4 bases at V and 6 bases at J, with 9 bases in the middle. Per germline, CDR1 SEHNR and CDR2 FQNEAQ (reference sequence). The CDR3 nucleotides read TGTGCCAGCAGCTACAGGACCTATGAAAAACTGTTTTTT. Protein: CASSYRTYEKLFF.

As concerns this clone: The sample carries other DNA sequences with the same CDR3. This rearrangement joins TRBV7-2 to TRBJ2-7, with 11 bases fitting TRBD2. Germline assignment: CDR1 SGHTA and CDR2 FQGNSA. V gave up 5 bases and J gave up 3 bases; unmatched junction bases: 3. This CDR3 is built from 14 residues. In nucleotides, the CDR3 is TGTGCCAGCAGCCCGACTAGCGGGAACTACGAGCAGTACTTC. Encoded protein: CASSPTSGNYEQYF.

The chain joins TRBV4-2 to TRBJ1-1; D gene uncertain. The CDR3 contains 14 residues. V was clipped by 0 bases and J by 1 base, with 6 bases between them. CDR1 is LGHNA, CDR2 YNFKEQ, per germline. CDR3 coding DNA: TGTGCCAGCAGCCAAGATTTGGGGAACACTGAAGCTTTCTTT. As protein: CASSQDLGNTEAFF.

The chain links TRBV11-2 to TRBJ2-1; perhaps TRBD2 as D (6 bases). Germline V gene lookup returns CDR1 SGHAT and CDR2 FQNNGV. The V and J ends lost 0 bases and 1 base respectively, with 7 bases between them. The CDR3 runs 15 residues. CDR3 amino acids: CASSLEGGSYNEQFF. CDR3 DNA: TGTGCCAGCAGCTTAGAGGGGGGTTCCTACAATGAGCAGTTCTTC.

There are a few counts of this clone. The chain carries TRBV6-5 and TRBJ2-7; 8 bases match TRBD2. CDR1 is MNHEY and CDR2 is SVGAGI in the germline V gene. CDR3 length: 15 amino acids. V was pared by 6 bases and J by 0 bases, with 7 bases of the junction left unmatched. The CDR3 spells CASRPSGSLSYEQYF. Written as DNA, the CDR3 is TGTGCCAGCAGGCCGAGCGGGAGTCTCTCCTACGAGCAGTACTTC.

This clone was detected a few times. The CDR3 bases are TGCGCCAGCTCTGGGACTAGCGGGAGTATAGGAGAGACCCAGTACTTC. This encodes CASSGTSGSIGETQYF. V gene TRBV5-1 combines with J gene TRBJ2-5; 14 positions match TRBD2. Germline V gives CDR1 SGHRS, CDR2 YFSETQ. The CDR3 totals 16 residues. V was pared by 7 bases and J by 4 bases, with 9 bases of the junction left unmatched.

The chain joins TRBV6-5 to TRBJ1-1, with D possibly matching TRBD1 (6 bases). Trimming took 7 bases from V and 1 from J, leaving 13 bases between them. The V gene's germline CDR1 is MNHEY and CDR2 SVGAGI. The CDR3 covers 14 residues. The CDR3 region has the DNA TGTGCCAGCATCTTGACAGGAGGGAACACTGAAGCTTTCTTT. It codes for CASILTGGNTEAFF.

This clone was picked up a small number of times. J is TRBJ2-3 and V is TRBV7-2; weak D call: TRBD2 (6 bases). The CDR3 extends over 13 amino acids. CDR1 SGHTA and CDR2 FQGNSA come from the germline V gene. Trimming stripped 7 bases from V and 2 bases from J, with 10 bases between. CDR3 in DNA: TGTGCCAGCACCGGGACTCACACAGATACGCAGTATTTT. It codes for CASTGTHTDTQYF.

This sequence joins TRBV6-6 and TRBJ2-1; D unclear. This CDR3 comprises 13 residues. Germline V CDR1 and CDR2: MNHNY, SVGAGI (reference sequence). V lost 2 bases and J 10 bases, leaving 12 bases between the germline ends. This CDR3 reads CASSYLSVSEQFF. The CDR3 region has the DNA TGTGCCAGCAGTTACCTCTCAGTCTCCGAGCAGTTCTTC.

V usage is TRBV25-1 and J usage is TRBJ2-7; 7 bases are shared with TRBD1. The CDR3 totals 11 residues. The V segment lost 9 bases and the J segment 3 bases; nucleotides outside the gene matches: 2. Germline lookup yields CDR1 MGHDK and CDR2 SYGVNS. CDR3 DNA: TGTGCCAGTAGGACAGGCTACGAGCAGTACTTC. Amino acids: CASRTGYEQYF.

V gene TRBV7-2 combines with J gene TRBJ1-1; D unresolved. The CDR3 is 13 amino acids. Germline CDR1 is SGHTA and CDR2 is FQGNSA. V was cut by 5 bases and J by 0 bases, with 7 bases left in between. The CDR3 region has the DNA TGTGCCAGCAGCGAACTCATGAACACTGAAGCTTTCTTT. This gives the protein CASSELMNTEAFF.

This clone was counted between two and nine times. This chain joins TRBV19 and TRBJ2-3; D not certain. Germline loops: CDR1 LNHDA, CDR2 SQIVND (reference sequence). V shed 3 bases and J shed 8 bases, with 12 bases lying between them. This CDR3 is 13 amino acids long. The CDR3 protein is CASSIETRATQYF. The CDR3 nucleotides read TGTGCCAGTAGTATTGAAACTCGCGCTACGCAGTATTTT.

The chain joins TRBV28 to TRBJ1-5, with 7 bases matching TRBD1. Germline CDR1 MDHEN, CDR2 SYDVKM. The CDR3 sequence is 14 residues long. Losses at the gene ends were 2 bases for V and 4 bases for J; bases not matched to a gene: 2. The DNA of the CDR3 is TGTGCCAGCAGTTTAAGCAGGGGGAATCAGCCCCAGCATTTT. As protein: CASSLSRGNQPQHF.

The V and J genes are TRBV29-1 and TRBJ2-3; TRBD1 matches 11 bases. CDR3 length equals 15 residues. The germline V gene has CDR1 SQVTM and CDR2 ANQGSEA. Trimming took 5 bases from V and 2 from J; bases not matched to a gene: 6. CDR3 sequence reads: CSVSGTGGHTDTQYF. As DNA, the CDR3 is TGCAGCGTTTCCGGGACAGGGGGTCACACAGATACGCAGTATTTT.

This clone was recorded a few times. The V and J genes are TRBV30 and TRBJ1-5; tentative D call: TRBD1 (6 bases). This CDR3 is built from 16 residues. Trimming stripped 3 bases from V and 2 bases from J, with 17 bases between. Germline CDR1 is GTSNPN and CDR2 is SVGIG (reference sequence). The CDR3 DNA reads as TGTGCCTGGAGGAAACCGGGGGGCTTTGGCAATCAGCCCCAGCATTTT. It yields the protein CAWRKPGGFGNQPQHF.

In this sample, this clone turned up a few times. This chain links TRBV11-2 with TRBJ2-7; 9 bases align to TRBD1. The germline V gene encodes CDR1 SGHAT and CDR2 FQNNGV. Germline trimming cut 3 bases from V and 1 base from J; bases unmatched to any gene: 7. CDR3 length equals 16 residues. In nucleotides, the CDR3 is TGTGCCAGCAGCTTTGTTGAGGGACAGGGTTCCTACGAGCAGTACTTC. This sequence encodes CASSFVEGQGSYEQYF.

The V call is TRBV9, the J call TRBJ2-3; D is unresolved. The CDR3 totals 15 residues. The V gene lost 1 base and the J gene lost 1 base, with 10 bases spanning the gap. Looked up from germline, CDR1 is SGDLS and CDR2 is YYNGEE. For the CDR3, the DNA is TGTGCCAGCAGCGTACGTGGCTCGGGCACAGATACGCAGTATTTT. This codes for CASSVRGSGTDTQYF.

This CDR3 is CASRTDSNTGELFF. The CDR3 DNA reads TGTGCCAGCAGAACAGATTCGAACACCGGGGAGCTGTTTTTT. The rearrangement joins TRBV7-6 to TRBJ2-2; the D is unclear. V lost 6 bases, J lost 0 bases, and 8 bases lay in between. Germline loops: CDR1 SGHVS, CDR2 FNYEAQ. CDR3 length: 14 residues.

The chain links TRBV14 to TRBJ2-1; TRBD1 agrees at 11 bases. The germline V gene encodes CDR1 SGHDN and CDR2 FVKESK. The junction had 5 bases not matched to a gene; V was cut back by 1 base and J by 6 bases. The CDR3 consists of 16 residues. The CDR3 DNA sequence: TGTGCCAGCAGCCAAGGTGGACAGGGGGCGATCAATGAGCAGTTCTTC. This codes for CASSQGGQGAINEQFF.

The chain couples TRBV5-1 to TRBJ2-5, with 9 bases matching TRBD2. V lost 2 bases to trimming and J lost 3 bases; unmatched junction nucleotides: 5. The CDR3 has 15 residues. In germline, CDR1 is SGHRS, CDR2 YFSETQ. The CDR3 DNA is TGCGCCAGCAGCTTTATAGTAGCGGGGGAAGAGACCCAGTACTTC. It yields the protein CASSFIVAGEETQYF.